This TCR beta chain was obtained from a study of T cell repertoires in cytomegalovirus infection. Study context: From public TCR beta signatures came an indication of both CMV infection and matching HLA type.

Findings and caveats of the study: The study identified carriers of CMV plus the relevant HLA from cumulative public TCR beta family frequency.

Germline loops: CDR1 SGHTA, CDR2 FQGNSA. The ends lost 5 bases at V and 8 bases at J; junction bases unmatched: 8. The CDR3 runs 14 residues. MiXCR, applied by TCRdb to the reads, yields one record per CDR3 protein. This table has roughly 990,000 distinct CDR3 sequences, approximately 33% appearing once. This clonotype was seen at least ten times. Its matching antigen is unknown. This sequence joins TRBV7-2 and TRBJ2-1, with 8 bases aligning to TRBD1. The sequencing here drew on cultured CD8+ T cells from PBMCs, taken from culture after CMV antigen stimulation. This TCR derives from a human donor in good health (CMV status not recorded). Some clones in this sample may be carry-over from other donors' samples. CDR3 amino acids: CASSQDRGRDEQFF. Here the CDR3 DNA reads TGTGCCAGCAGCCAAGACAGGGGAAGAGATGAGCAGTTCTTC.